Below, 30 T cell receptor beta chains from the same sample are listed, as sequenced in a study of beta chain features in type 1 diabetes. Investigators reverse transcribed all isolated RNA, so they sequenced expressed TCRB transcripts. The protocol was immunoSEQ multiplex PCR, while the TCRdb copy is restricted to in-frame clones and leaves out a portion. This sample has some 15,000 clones, with approximately 47% found just once. Sequenced input: stem cell memory CD4+ T cells from blood. These TCRs come from a woman aged 40 to 49 in good health.

The V gene is TRBV9, the J gene TRBJ2-3, with TRBD2 identical over 10 bases. CDR3 length: 15 amino acids. V lost 3 bases and J lost 5; bases outside the gene matches: 6. In germline, CDR1 is SGDLS, CDR2 YYNGEE. The CDR3 bases are TGTGCCAGCAGCGGGACTAGCGGAGGGGTAGATACGCAGTATTTT. Its protein product is CASSGTSGGVDTQYF.

This clone occurred once. The gene calls are TRBV10-1 and TRBJ2-3; 10 bases match TRBD2. Germline V gene lookup returns CDR1 WNHNN and CDR2 SYGVQD (reference sequence). The CDR3 is 16 residues long. After removal of 3 bases from V and 5 bases from J, the junction contained 8 bases not matched to a gene. The CDR3: CASSERSGGALDTQYF. As DNA, the CDR3 is TGCGCCAGCAGTGAAAGGAGCGGGGGGGCCCTAGATACGCAGTATTTT.

The chain has TRBV18 and TRBJ2-3; D is unclear. CDR3 length: 15 residues. The V end lost 4 bases, the J end lost 1 base, and 12 bases lay between the germline ends. Germline V CDR1 and CDR2: KGHSH, LQKENI. The CDR3 sequence is CASSRLPSRTDTQYF. The CDR3 DNA sequence: TGTGCCAGCTCACGGCTGCCCTCCCGCACAGATACGCAGTATTTT.

The V and J genes are TRBV2 and TRBJ2-5; 8 nucleotides match TRBD2. The CDR3 sequence is 14 residues long. Germline V CDR1 and CDR2: SNHLY, FYNNEI. V dropped 6 bases and J dropped 5; count of bases not matched to a gene: 8. The CDR3 loop is CASRPGLGSETQYF. In DNA, the CDR3 is TGTGCCAGCAGGCCGGGACTAGGCTCGGAGACCCAGTACTTC.

The gene calls are TRBV9 and TRBJ2-7; 7 positions agree with TRBD2. The J segment lost 3 bases and the V segment lost 0 bases, leaving 6 bases of the junction unmatched. Germline V gene lookup returns CDR1 SGDLS and CDR2 YYNGEE. The length of the CDR3 is 15 residues. This CDR3 reads CASSVGAGRGYEQYF. DNA of the CDR3: TGTGCCAGCAGCGTAGGGGCAGGGAGGGGCTACGAGCAGTACTTC.

The chain employs TRBV11-1 and TRBJ2-1; D not certain. V was cut by 5 bases and J by 9 bases, with 8 bases left in between. There are 11 residues in the CDR3. Germline V gene lookup returns CDR1 SGHAT and CDR2 FQDESV (reference sequence). CDR3 region: CASSPGSEQFF. DNA for the CDR3: TGTGCCAGCAGCCCTGGCTCTGAGCAGTTCTTC.

V is TRBV7-2 and J is TRBJ2-5, with a tentative D call TRBD2 (6 bases). The CDR3 is 14 amino acids. CDR1 is SGHTA, CDR2 FQGNSA, per germline. V shed 5 bases and J shed 5 bases, with 15 bases lying between them. The DNA for the CDR3 is TGTGCCAGCAGCCCAGAACTAGCCACCGAGACCCAGTACTTC. It is translated as CASSPELATETQYF.

This clone was observed a handful of times. The J gene is TRBJ1-4, the V gene TRBV2; 9 nucleotides match TRBD1. The germline CDR1 and CDR2 sequences are SNHLY and FYNNEI. The length of the CDR3 is 15 residues. The V and J ends lost 6 bases and 5 bases, in that order; junction bases with no gene match: 7. The CDR3 reads CASRGTGWRNEKLFF. DNA of the CDR3: TGTGCCAGCAGGGGGACAGGGTGGCGGAATGAAAAACTGTTTTTT. The entire variable domain, with the rest obtained from reference TRBV2 and TRBJ1-4, is as follows: EPEVTQTPSHQVTQMGQEVILRCVPISNHLYFYWYRQILGQKVEFLVSFYNNEISEKSEIFDDQFSVERPDGSNFTLKIRSTKLEDSAMYFCASRGTGWRNEKLFFGSGTQLSVL.

The chain uses TRBV7-2 and TRBJ1-4, with D possibly TRBD1 on 5 matching bases. Trimming took off 1 base at V and 8 bases at J, with 8 bases between the two ends. This CDR3 has 13 residues. Germline V gene sequence: CDR1 SGHTA, CDR2 FQGNSA. The DNA for the CDR3 is TGTGCCAGCAGCTTAGGGGCAGGGGAAAAACTGTTTTTT. Its protein product is CASSLGAGEKLFF.

The chain joins TRBV4-2 to TRBJ2-3; 9 bases line up with TRBD1. Germline loops: CDR1 LGHNA, CDR2 YNFKEQ. The trim removed 2 bases at V and 4 bases at J, leaving 4 bases unmatched. The CDR3 totals 15 residues. CDR3 in amino acids: CASSQLGQGPDTQYF. CDR3 nucleotides: TGTGCCAGCAGCCAATTGGGACAGGGCCCAGATACGCAGTATTTT.

The gene calls are TRBV2 and TRBJ1-1; 8 bases match TRBD1. There are 14 residues in the CDR3. With 5 bases clipped from V and 10 bases from J, the junction kept 12 bases outside the gene matches. Germline loops: CDR1 SNHLY, CDR2 FYNNEI. The CDR3 is CASSPDRVGSLAFF. The CDR3 DNA reads TGTGCCAGCAGTCCGGACAGGGTAGGGAGTTTAGCTTTCTTT.

This clone appeared once. The chain joins TRBV6-4 to TRBJ2-2, with TRBD1 identical over 9 bases. Germline V gives CDR1 MRHNA, CDR2 SNTAGT. This CDR3 comprises 15 residues. With V trimmed by 0 bases and J by 6 bases, 2 bases remained unmatched. The CDR3 spells CASSDSTGGSGELFF. The CDR3 DNA is TGTGCCAGCAGTGACTCAACAGGGGGCTCCGGGGAGCTGTTTTTT.

This clone has only one observation. J is TRBJ1-2 and V is TRBV2; 12 bases map to TRBD1. The CDR3 totals 14 residues. Germline assignment: CDR1 SNHLY and CDR2 FYNNEI. J gave up 8 bases and V 6 bases, and 7 bases lay outside the gene matches. The CDR3 region has the DNA TGTGCCAGCAGCGGGGACAGGGGGCTTGGAGGCTACACCTTC. Translation gives CASSGDRGLGGYTF.

This clone was counted once. The genes are TRBV7-9 and TRBJ2-7; 9 nucleotides line up with TRBD2. The junction had 10 bases not matched to a gene; V was cut back by 5 bases and J by 5 bases. Germline CDR1 reads SEHNR; CDR2 reads FQNEAQ (reference sequence). This CDR3 is 15 amino acids long. This chain's CDR3 is CASSLAGLAINEQYF. CDR3 in DNA: TGTGCCAGCAGCCTCGCCGGACTAGCGATTAACGAGCAGTACTTC.

The rearrangement uses TRBV18 and TRBJ2-7; 9 bases line up with TRBD1. The V gene's germline CDR1 is KGHSH and CDR2 LQKENI. CDR3 length equals 17 residues. V was clipped by 6 bases and J by 0 bases; unmatched bases: 12. CDR3 sequence (DNA): TGTGCCAGCTCGCCTCCCGGGACAGGGATTGGCTCCTACGAGCAGTACTTC. Translation gives CASSPPGTGIGSYEQYF.

A few counts support this clone. This rearrangement joins TRBV18 to TRBJ2-7, with 8 bases aligning to TRBD2. The J segment lost 2 bases and the V segment lost 3 bases, leaving 6 bases of the junction unmatched. The CDR3 sequence is 15 residues long. The germline V gene has CDR1 KGHSH and CDR2 LQKENI. CDR3 sequence (DNA): TGTGCCAGCTCACCTAACCGGGGGGGGGCCTACGAGCAGTACTTC. Amino acid sequence: CASSPNRGGAYEQYF. Supplemented by reference TRBV18 and TRBJ2-7, the full variable domain reads NAGVMQNPRHLVRRRGQEARLRCSPMKGHSHVYWYRQLPEEGLKFMVYLQKENIIDESGMPKERFSAEFPKEGPSILRIQQVVRGDSAAYFCASSPNRGGAYEQYFGPGTRLTVT.

The CDR3 reads CASSYVSSTDTQYF. As DNA, the CDR3 is TGTGCCAGCAGTTATGTCTCCTCCACAGATACGCAGTATTTT. The V gene is TRBV6-5, the J gene TRBJ2-3; D unresolved. CDR1 and CDR2 from the germline V gene are MNHEY and SVGAGI. The CDR3 covers 14 residues. The ends were cut back, 3 bases at V and 2 bases at J, with 9 bases in the middle.

This clone turned up a few times. V and J are TRBV6-5 and TRBJ1-1, with D maybe TRBD1 (5 bases). The germline CDR1 and CDR2 sequences are MNHEY and SVGAGI. This CDR3 comprises 14 residues. V lost 6 bases to trimming and J lost 5 bases, with 16 bases between them. This CDR3 reads CASRTTWGETEAFF. The CDR3, as DNA: TGTGCCAGCAGGACGACGTGGGGGGAGACTGAAGCTTTCTTT.

The chain carries TRBV9 and TRBJ2-1; 10 bases are a match to TRBD2. Trimming removed 0 bases from V and 5 bases from J; junction bases left unmatched: 2. The CDR3 sequence is 15 residues long. The germline gives CDR1 SGDLS, CDR2 YYNGEE. CDR3 nucleotide sequence: TGTGCCAGCAGCGTAGTAGCGGGGGGCCACAATGAGCAGTTCTTC. Its translation: CASSVVAGGHNEQFF.

The rearrangement links TRBV19 to TRBJ2-7; the match to TRBD1 covers 9 bases. This CDR3 comprises 14 residues. CDR1 is LNHDA, CDR2 SQIVND, per germline (reference sequence). J lost 7 bases, V lost 2 bases, and 6 bases had no gene match. The CDR3 protein is CASSIPGTGSEQYF. The CDR3 DNA reads as TGTGCCAGTAGTATACCAGGGACAGGGAGTGAGCAGTACTTC. The whole variable domain, remainder taken from reference TRBV19 and TRBJ2-7, is DGGITQSPKYLFRKEGQNVTLSCEQNLNHDAMYWYRQDPGQGLRLIYYSQIVNDFQKGDIAEGYSVSREKKESFPLTVTSAQKNPTAFYLCASSIPGTGSEQYFGPGTRLTVT.

This clone was observed a handful of times. This chain links TRBV7-9 with TRBJ2-1, with 10 positions matching TRBD1. Germline CDR1 SEHNR, CDR2 FQNEAQ (reference sequence). V lost 5 bases and J lost 10; bases outside the gene matches: 11. The CDR3 runs 15 residues. The CDR3 DNA sequence: TGTGCCAGCAGCAAACGACAGGGGGCGGTACAGGAGCAGTTCTTC. Its protein product is CASSKRQGAVQEQFF.

This clone appeared a few times. The chain is built from TRBV6-5 and TRBJ2-7, with TRBD1 as a possible D gene (5 bases). Germline-derived CDR1 and CDR2 are MNHEY and SVGAGI. The CDR3 runs to 14 residues. V was clipped by 8 bases and J by 6 bases, with 20 bases between them. In DNA form, the CDR3 reads TGTGCCAGCTCCCCTCTGCAGGGCCTTGGCGAGCAGTACTTC. Translated, it gives CASSPLQGLGEQYF.

The gene calls are TRBV10-3 and TRBJ2-5; possible D gene TRBD2, 6 bases. Trimming took 10 bases from V and 5 from J, leaving 17 bases between them. The length of the CDR3 is 13 residues. Germline CDR1 ENHRY, CDR2 SYGVKD. The CDR3 nucleotides are TGTGCCACCTCGGGAGTCGCAGGGGAGACCCAGTACTTC. Translating it yields CATSGVAGETQYF.

The chain couples TRBV6-6 to TRBJ2-7; TRBD2 might be the D (6 bases). V lost 7 bases and J 7 bases, leaving 11 bases between the germline ends. CDR3 length: 11 amino acids. Germline loops: CDR1 MNHNY, CDR2 SVGAGI (reference sequence). CDR3 loop: CASTLSGEQYF. Here the CDR3 DNA reads TGTGCCAGCACCCTAAGCGGGGAGCAGTACTTC.

The chain employs TRBV5-1 and TRBJ2-7; 9 positions agree with TRBD1. V lost 5 bases to trimming and J lost 4 bases; unmatched junction nucleotides: 10. Germline V gene data show CDR1 as SGHRS and CDR2 as YFSETQ. The CDR3 loop spans 15 amino acids. DNA of the CDR3: TGCGCCAGCAGGAGAAGAGGGGACAGGGAATACGAGCAGTACTTC. Translated: CASRRRGDREYEQYF.

The rearrangement joins TRBV5-1 to TRBJ1-4; a possible D gene is TRBD1 (6 bases). The CDR3 has 17 residues. The germline V gene has CDR1 SGHRS and CDR2 YFSETQ. Trimming took 2 bases from V and 5 from J, leaving 19 bases between them. CDR3 amino acids: CASSFLGQPRGNEKLFF. The CDR3 bases are TGCGCCAGCAGCTTCCTCGGACAGCCGAGGGGGAATGAAAAACTGTTTTTT.

The chain is built from TRBV20-1 and TRBJ2-1; the match to TRBD1 covers 10 bases. CDR1 DFQATT and CDR2 SNEGSKA come from the germline V gene (reference sequence). The CDR3 length is 11 residues. J lost 15 bases, V lost 0 bases, and 2 bases had no gene match. CDR3 residues: CSAREGQGMFF. The CDR3 DNA is TGCAGTGCTAGAGAGGGACAGGGGATGTTCTTC.

This CDR3 is CASSLAQGGQYGYTF. The CDR3 DNA reads as TGTGCCAGCAGCTTAGCGCAGGGGGGACAGTATGGCTACACCTTC. This chain joins TRBV7-2 and TRBJ1-2, with 7 nucleotides matching TRBD1. V was pared by 0 bases and J by 5 bases, with 6 bases of the junction left unmatched. The CDR3 is 15 residues long. Germline V CDR1 and CDR2: SGHTA, FQGNSA.

This chain's CDR3 is CASSLPRETQYF. The CDR3 region has the DNA TGTGCCAGCAGCCTCCCGAGAGAGACCCAGTACTTC. The chain links TRBV9 to TRBJ2-5; D is unclear. This CDR3 has 12 amino acids. The germline V gene encodes CDR1 SGDLS and CDR2 YYNGEE. V was cut by 4 bases and J by 4 bases, with 8 bases left in between.

This clone has just a few counts. The chain links TRBV5-1 to TRBJ1-2; TRBD1 matches at 7 bases. The CDR3 runs 15 residues. V gave up 7 bases and J gave up 4 bases; unmatched junction bases: 13. Germline loops: CDR1 SGHRS, CDR2 YFSETQ. CDR3 sequence (DNA): TGCGCCAGCGGGGTGTCGACAGGGCTCAGCTATGGCTACACCTTC. Its protein product is CASGVSTGLSYGYTF.